This T cell receptor (beta chain) is drawn from a study of vaccination effects on CD4 cells after COVID-19. Trimming shortened V by 0 bases and J by 3 bases, and 9 bases separated the two germline ends. Germline V gene lookup returns CDR1 GTSNPN and CDR2 SVGIG (reference sequence). This CDR3 has 14 amino acids. Viral peptide pool expansion of antigen-specific CD4+ T cells preceded sequencing in the ViraFEST assay. Once cultured for approximately ten days, the cells underwent separation to obtain CD4+ T cells. Vaccination of participants consisted of two doses of either the BNT162b2 or mRNA-1273 vaccine. The method was immunoSEQ multiplex PCR; TCRdb's version includes in-frame clones alone and lacks a portion of them. The sample holds tens of thousands of clones, roughly 79% seen once. Regarding this clone: Its antigen is as yet unknown.

The sequence was obtained from a human donor who received a COVID-19 vaccine. Some clones in this sample may be carry-over from other donors' samples. The rearrangement links TRBV30 to TRBJ1-3; D is unclear. The source was CD4+ T cells from PBMCs cultured with SARS-CoV-2 spike peptides, collected after COVID-19 vaccination. In DNA form, the CDR3 reads TGTGCCTGGAGTGTTCGTCAGATTGGAAACACCATATATTTT. Protein product: CAWSVRQIGNTIYF. The whole variable domain, remainder taken from reference TRBV30 and TRBJ1-3, is SQTIHQWPATLVQPVGSPLSLECTVEGTSNPNLYWYRQAAGRGLQLLFYSVGIGQISSEVPQNLSASRPQDRQFILSSKKLLLSDSGFYLCAWSVRQIGNTIYFGEGSWLTVV.